The rows below give T cell receptor beta chains drawn from one sample of a study of type 1 regulatory T cells. TCRdb called the reads again in MiXCR, with one record for every CDR3 protein. The sample has 35,000 to 50,000 distinct CDR3 sequences; 10% to 15% are singletons. For these receptors, no antigen is known. The source material was cultured non-Tr1 T cells, either the whole culture or a sorted T cell fraction (not recorded which). These receptors came from a human donor in good health. The CDR3 runs from the conserved cysteine through the conserved F or W. The order of the fields is V gene, D gene, J gene, CDR3 protein. D genes are given only for firm matches.

>TRBV5-6|NA|TRBJ1-5
CASSLRGGNQPQHF
>TRBV20-1|TRBD2|TRBJ2-3
CSATGTSGRKDTQYF
>TRBV5-1|NA|TRBJ1-6
CASSFAPRQSNSPLHF
>TRBV6-5|TRBD2|TRBJ2-3
CASSYSLAGGRADTQYF
>TRBV7-3|NA|TRBJ2-5
CASSRGGGETQYF
>TRBV7-3|NA|TRBJ2-7
CASSSQGGDYEQYF
>TRBV24-1|NA|TRBJ2-2
CATSDFSGRGTGELFF
>TRBV27|NA|TRBJ1-5
CASRKQDSNQPQHF
>TRBV7-9|NA|TRBJ1-1
CASSLARGSTEAFF
>TRBV19|NA|TRBJ2-7
CANTGTHLYEQYF